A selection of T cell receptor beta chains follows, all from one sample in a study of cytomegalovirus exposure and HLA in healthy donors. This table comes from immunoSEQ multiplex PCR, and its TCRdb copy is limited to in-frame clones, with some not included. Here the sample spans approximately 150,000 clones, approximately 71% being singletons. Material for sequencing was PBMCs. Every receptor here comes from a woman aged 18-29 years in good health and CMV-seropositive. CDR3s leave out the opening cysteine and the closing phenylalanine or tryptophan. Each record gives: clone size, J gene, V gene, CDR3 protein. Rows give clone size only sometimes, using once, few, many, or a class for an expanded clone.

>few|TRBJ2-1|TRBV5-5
ASSLGLADYNEQF
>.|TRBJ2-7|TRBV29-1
SVVVQGYEQY
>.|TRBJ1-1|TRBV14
ASSPRTGLNTEAF
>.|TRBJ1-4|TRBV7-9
ASSLRTGRTTNEKLF
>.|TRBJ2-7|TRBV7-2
ASSLGGSAYEQY
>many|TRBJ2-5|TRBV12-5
ASGLGEGYQETQY
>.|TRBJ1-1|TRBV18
ASSPGQGNTEAF
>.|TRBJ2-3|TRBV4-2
ASSQRAGTAGDTQY
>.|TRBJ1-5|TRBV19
ASKWANSNQPQH
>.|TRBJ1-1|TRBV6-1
ASSEARWAGGRNTEAF
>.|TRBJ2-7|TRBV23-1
ASSQSQQGSSYEQY
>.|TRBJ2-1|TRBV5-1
ASSNPRTGGVNEQF